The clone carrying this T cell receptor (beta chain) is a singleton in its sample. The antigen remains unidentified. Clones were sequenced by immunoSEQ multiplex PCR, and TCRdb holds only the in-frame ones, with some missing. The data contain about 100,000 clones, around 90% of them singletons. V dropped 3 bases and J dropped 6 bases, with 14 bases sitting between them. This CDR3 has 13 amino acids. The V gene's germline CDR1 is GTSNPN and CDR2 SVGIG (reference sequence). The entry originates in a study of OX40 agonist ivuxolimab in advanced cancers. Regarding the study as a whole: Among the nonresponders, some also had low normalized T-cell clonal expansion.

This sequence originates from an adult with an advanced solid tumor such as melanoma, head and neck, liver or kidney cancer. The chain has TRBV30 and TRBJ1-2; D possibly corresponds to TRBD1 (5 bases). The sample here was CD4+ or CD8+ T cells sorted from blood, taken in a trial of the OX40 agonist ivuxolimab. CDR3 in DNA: TGTGCCTGGAGATATGGGGGTGGCGATGGCTACACCTTC. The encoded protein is CAWRYGGGDGYTF.